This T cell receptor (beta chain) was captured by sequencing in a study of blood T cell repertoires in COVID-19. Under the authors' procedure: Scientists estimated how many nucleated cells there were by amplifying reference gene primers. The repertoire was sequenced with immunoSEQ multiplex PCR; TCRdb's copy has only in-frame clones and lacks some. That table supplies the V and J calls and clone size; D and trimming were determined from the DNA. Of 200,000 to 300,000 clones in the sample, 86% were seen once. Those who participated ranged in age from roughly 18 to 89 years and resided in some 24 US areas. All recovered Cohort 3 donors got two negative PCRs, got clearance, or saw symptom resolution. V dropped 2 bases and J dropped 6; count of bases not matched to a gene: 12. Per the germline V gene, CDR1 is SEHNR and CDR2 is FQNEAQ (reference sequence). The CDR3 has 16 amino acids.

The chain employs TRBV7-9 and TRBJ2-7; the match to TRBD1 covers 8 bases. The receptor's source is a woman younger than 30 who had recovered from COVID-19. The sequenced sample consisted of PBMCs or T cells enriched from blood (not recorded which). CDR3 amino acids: CASSLFTGGRLGEQYF. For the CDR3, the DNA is TGTGCCAGCAGCTTATTTACAGGGGGAAGGCTGGGCGAGCAGTACTTC.